Detailed here is one T cell receptor beta chain. The repertoire was sequenced with immunoSEQ multiplex PCR; TCRdb's copy has only in-frame clones and lacks some. The sample has 100,000 or so clones, around 73% seen once. The sample comes from a study of blood T cell repertoires in COVID-19. V was pared by 3 bases and J by 0 bases, with 6 bases between. Germline V gene data show CDR1 as SEHNR and CDR2 as FQNEAQ (reference sequence). The CDR3 extends over 14 amino acids. Sequencing was done on a sample of peripheral blood. The chain combines TRBV7-9 with TRBJ1-3; no definite D call. This receptor was taken from a man aged 60 to 69 with active or convalescent COVID-19. This CDR3 is CASSFELSGNTIYF. CDR3 bases: TGTGCCAGCAGCTTCGAACTCTCTGGAAACACCATATATTTT.